One T cell receptor beta chain is described in this entry. The data were obtained in a study of blood T cell repertoires in COVID-19. About the study: Acute-phase and convalescent COVID-19 samples originated in the United States, Italy and Spain.

Profiled with immunoSEQ multiplex PCR; TCRdb holds only in-frame clones, not every one. Of 170,000 or so clones in the sample, 80% to 90% are singletons; the top ten hold about 0.95%. The J segment lost 0 bases and the V segment lost 4 bases, leaving 6 bases of the junction unmatched. The CDR3 is made up of 16 amino acids. Germline V gives CDR1 SGHRS, CDR2 YFSETQ. The source of this sequence is a woman between 18 and 30 years old who had recovered from COVID-19. The chain combines TRBV5-1 with TRBJ2-2, with 7 bases matching TRBD2. Sequenced: peripheral blood. Here the CDR3 DNA reads TGCGCCAGCAGCGTCGGGGGGACGGCGAACACCGGGGAGCTGTTTTTT. As protein: CASSVGGTANTGELFF.